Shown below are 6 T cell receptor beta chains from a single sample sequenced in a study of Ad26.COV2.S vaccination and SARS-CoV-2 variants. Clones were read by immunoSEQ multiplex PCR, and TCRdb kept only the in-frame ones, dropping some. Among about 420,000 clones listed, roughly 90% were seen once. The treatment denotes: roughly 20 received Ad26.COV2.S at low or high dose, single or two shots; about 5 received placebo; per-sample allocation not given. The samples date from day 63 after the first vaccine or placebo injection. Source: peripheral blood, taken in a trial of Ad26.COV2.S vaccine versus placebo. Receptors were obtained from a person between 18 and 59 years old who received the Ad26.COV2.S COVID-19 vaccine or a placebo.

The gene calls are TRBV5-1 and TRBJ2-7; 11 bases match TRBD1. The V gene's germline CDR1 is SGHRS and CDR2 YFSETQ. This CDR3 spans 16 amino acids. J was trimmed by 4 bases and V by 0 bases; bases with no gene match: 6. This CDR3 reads CASSLGLWDRGYEQYF. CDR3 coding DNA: TGCGCCAGCAGCTTGGGTCTTTGGGACAGGGGGTACGAGCAGTACTTC.

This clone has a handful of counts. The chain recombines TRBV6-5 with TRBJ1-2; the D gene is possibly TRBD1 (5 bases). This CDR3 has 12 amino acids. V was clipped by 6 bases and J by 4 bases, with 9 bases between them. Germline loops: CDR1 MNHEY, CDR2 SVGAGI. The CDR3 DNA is TGTGCCAGCAGCCGACAGAGCTATGGCTACACCTTC. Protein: CASSRQSYGYTF.

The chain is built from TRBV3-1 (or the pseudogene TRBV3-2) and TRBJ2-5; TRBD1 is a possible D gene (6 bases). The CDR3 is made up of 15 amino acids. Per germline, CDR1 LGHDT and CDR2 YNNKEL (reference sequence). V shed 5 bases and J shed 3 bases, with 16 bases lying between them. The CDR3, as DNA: TGTGCCAGCAGCTCGACCGGGACAACAGAAGAGACCCAGTACTTC. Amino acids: CASSSTGTTEETQYF.

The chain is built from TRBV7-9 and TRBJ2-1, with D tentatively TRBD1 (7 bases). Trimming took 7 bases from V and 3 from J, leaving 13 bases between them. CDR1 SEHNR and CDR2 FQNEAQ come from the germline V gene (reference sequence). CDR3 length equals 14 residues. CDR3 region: CASMEGALYNEQFF. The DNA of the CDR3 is TGTGCCAGCATGGAGGGGGCCCTCTACAATGAGCAGTTCTTC.

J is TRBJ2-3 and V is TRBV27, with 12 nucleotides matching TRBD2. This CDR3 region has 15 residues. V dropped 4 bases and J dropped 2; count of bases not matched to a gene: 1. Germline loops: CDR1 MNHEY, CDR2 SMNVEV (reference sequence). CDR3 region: CASSWTSGATDTQYF. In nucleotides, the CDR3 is TGTGCCAGCAGTTGGACTAGCGGGGCCACAGATACGCAGTATTTT.

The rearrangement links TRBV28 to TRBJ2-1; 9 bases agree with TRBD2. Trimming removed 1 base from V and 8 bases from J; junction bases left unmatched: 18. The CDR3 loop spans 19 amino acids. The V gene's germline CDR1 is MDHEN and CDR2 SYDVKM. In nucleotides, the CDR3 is TGTGCCAGCAGTTTATTCGGGCGCCCGGGGACTAGCCGCCCGTATGAGCAGTTCTTC. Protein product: CASSLFGRPGTSRPYEQFF.